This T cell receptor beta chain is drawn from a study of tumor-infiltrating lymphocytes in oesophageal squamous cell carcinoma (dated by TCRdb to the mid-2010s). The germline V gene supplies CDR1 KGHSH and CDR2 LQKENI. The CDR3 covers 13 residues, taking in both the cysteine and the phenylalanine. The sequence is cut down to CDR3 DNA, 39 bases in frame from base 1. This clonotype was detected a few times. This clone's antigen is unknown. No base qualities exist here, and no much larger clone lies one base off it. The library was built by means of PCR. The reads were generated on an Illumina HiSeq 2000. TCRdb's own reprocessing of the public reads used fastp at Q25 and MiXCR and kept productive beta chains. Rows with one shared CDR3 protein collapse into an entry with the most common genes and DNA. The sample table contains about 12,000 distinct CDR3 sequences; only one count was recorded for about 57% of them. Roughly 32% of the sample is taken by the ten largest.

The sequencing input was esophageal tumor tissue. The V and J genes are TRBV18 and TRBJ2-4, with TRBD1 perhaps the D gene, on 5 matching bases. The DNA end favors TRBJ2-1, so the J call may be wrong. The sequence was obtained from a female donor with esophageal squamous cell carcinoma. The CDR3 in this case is CASSPPSNREQFF. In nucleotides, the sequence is TGTGCCAGCTCACCACCATCTAACAGGGAGCAGTTCTTC.